The rows below give T cell receptor beta chains drawn from one sample of a study of T cell responses to AZD1222 COVID-19 vaccine. Here immunoSEQ multiplex PCR was the method, and the copy in TCRdb shows in-frame clones only, minus some. The sample holds more than 140,000 clones, around 88% seen once. The sample consisted of peripheral blood, taken on day 0 of AZD1222 vaccination. Receptors were obtained from an adult in good health. Each CDR3 is given with its conserved first and last residue. The D gene is left open where the match is weak. Size is omitted from some rows. Given values are once, few, many or a class for expanded clones.

d_call	clone_size	j_call	v_call	cdr3_aa	cdr3_nt
.	.	TRBJ1-1	TRBV5-1	CASSSTGMNTEAFF	TGCGCCAGCAGCAGCACAGGGATGAACACTGAAGCTTTCTTT
TRBD2	.	TRBJ2-5	TRBV11-2	CASSPVASGRPIQETQYF	TGTGCCAGCAGCCCAGTGGCTAGCGGGAGACCGATTCAAGAGACCCAGTACTTC
.	.	TRBJ2-5	TRBV7-9	CASSLSGATGETQYF	TGTGCCAGCAGCTTATCAGGGGCAACGGGGGAGACCCAGTACTTC
.	.	TRBJ1-6	TRBV18	CASSANRETNSPLHF	TGTGCCAGCTCGGCCAACAGGGAAACTAATTCACCCCTCCACTTT
.	.	TRBJ2-5	TRBV6-2/TRBV6-3	CASSFPGRETQYF	TGTGCCAGCAGTTTTCCGGGGAGAGAGACCCAGTACTTC
TRBD2	.	TRBJ2-5	TRBV7-3	CASSSSGSSQETQYF	TGTGCCAGCAGCTCTAGCGGGAGTTCTCAAGAGACCCAGTACTTC
TRBD2	.	TRBJ2-1	TRBV4-3	CASSHQASGLAGGNEQFF	TGCGCCAGCAGCCACCAGGCCTCTGGACTAGCGGGAGGGAATGAGCAGTTCTTC
TRBD1	.	TRBJ1-4	TRBV28	CASGGTGEEKLFF	TGTGCCAGCGGCGGGACAGGGGAAGAAAAACTGTTTTTT
.	.	TRBJ1-1	TRBV2	CASSELYTEAFF	TGTGCCAGCAGTGAATTGTACACTGAAGCTTTCTTT
TRBD1	.	TRBJ1-1	TRBV28	CASSFGGQGGQSVAFF	TGTGCCAGCAGTTTTGGGGGACAGGGGGGTCAGAGTGTGGCTTTCTTT
.	.	TRBJ2-2	TRBV2	CASTERTYTGELFF	TGTGCCAGCACCGAGAGAACCTACACCGGGGAGCTGTTTTTT
.	.	TRBJ1-5	TRBV19	CASSGSSNQPQHF	TGTGCCAGTAGTGGCAGTAGCAATCAGCCCCAGCATTTT
.	.	TRBJ1-2	TRBV19	CASSITYSYGYTF	TGTGCCAGTAGTATAACTTACTCCTATGGCTACACCTTC
TRBD1	.	TRBJ2-7	TRBV6-6	CASSYRGQGVGEQYF	TGTGCCAGCAGTTACCGGGGACAGGGGGTCGGGGAGCAGTACTTC
.	.	TRBJ2-3	TRBV7-2	CASSSGGGLEGGTQYF	TGTGCCAGCAGCTCCGGGGGTGGGCTAGAGGGCGGTACGCAGTATTTT
.	.	TRBJ1-2	TRBV5-1	CASSPSGGYGYTF	TGCGCCAGCAGCCCATCGGGTGGCTATGGCTACACCTTC
.	.	TRBJ1-1	TRBV6-2/TRBV6-3	CASSYAGMNTEAFF	TGTGCCAGCAGTTACGCCGGCATGAACACTGAAGCTTTCTTT
.	.	TRBJ2-2	TRBV11-3	CASSFSRAGIWELFF	TGTGCCAGCAGTTTCAGCAGAGCTGGTATCTGGGAGCTGTTTTTT
.	.	TRBJ1-3	TRBV28	CASSPSGNTIYF	TGTGCCAGCAGTCCCTCTGGAAACACCATATATTTT
.	.	TRBJ2-7	TRBV25-1	CASSALTGLSYEQYF	TGTGCCAGCAGTGCTTTAACAGGTTTGTCCTACGAGCAGTACTTC
TRBD1	.	TRBJ2-7	TRBV5-1	CASSSGTGVLEQYF	TGCGCCAGCAGCTCCGGGACAGGGGTGTTAGAGCAGTACTTC
TRBD1	once	TRBJ1-5	TRBV28	CASSLRTGSNQPQHF	TGTGCCAGCAGTTTACGGACAGGGTCCAATCAGCCCCAGCATTTT
.	once	TRBJ2-5	TRBV7-9	CASSLVGETQYF	TGTGCCAGCAGCTTAGTGGGGGAGACCCAGTACTTC
.	.	TRBJ2-1	TRBV6-2/TRBV6-3	CASSSIPTANEQFF	TGTGCCAGCAGTTCTATTCCGACGGCGAATGAGCAGTTCTTC
.	.	TRBJ1-3	TRBV6-5	CASKRSGNTIYF	TGTGCCAGCAAAAGGTCTGGAAACACCATATATTTT
TRBD2	.	TRBJ2-3	TRBV7-3	CASSLKGGRGDTQYF	TGTGCCAGCAGCCTTAAGGGCGGGAGGGGAGATACGCAGTATTTT
.	.	TRBJ2-1	TRBV6-5	CASSRGRVHEQFF	TGTGCCAGCAGTCGAGGGCGGGTTCATGAGCAGTTCTTC
.	.	TRBJ2-2	TRBV2	CASSLGGNTGELFF	TGTGCCAGCAGCCTGGGCGGAAACACCGGGGAGCTGTTTTTT
TRBD2	.	TRBJ2-3	TRBV6-4	CASSLAGDADTQYF	TGTGCCAGCAGTTTAGCGGGAGACGCAGATACGCAGTATTTT
TRBD2	.	TRBJ2-2	TRBV5-1	CASSLGSSGRTGELFF	TGCGCCAGCAGCTTGGGTTCTAGCGGGAGAACCGGGGAGCTGTTTTTT
.	.	TRBJ1-6	TRBV7-6	CASSLGRTYNSPLHF	TGTGCCAGCAGCTTAGGCAGAACCTATAATTCACCCCTCCACTTT
.	.	TRBJ2-3	TRBV7-2	CASSLAGPFRTDTQYF	TGTGCCAGCAGCTTAGCGGGACCTTTCCGCACAGATACGCAGTATTTT
.	.	TRBJ2-3	TRBV19	CASSIGWGTDTQYF	TGTGCCAGTAGTATAGGGTGGGGCACAGATACGCAGTATTTT
.	few	TRBJ2-1	TRBV30	CAWSDRVEQFF	TGTGCCTGGAGTGACAGGGTAGAGCAGTTCTTC
.	.	TRBJ1-2	TRBV27	CASTAVGRGLSNYGYTF	TGTGCCAGCACCGCCGTGGGCAGGGGATTGTCCAACTATGGCTACACCTTC
.	.	TRBJ2-1	TRBV5-1	CASSSPPFNEQFF	TGCGCCAGCAGCTCTCCTCCTTTTAATGAGCAGTTCTTC
.	.	TRBJ1-6	TRBV5-6	CASTRGGSPSPLHF	TGTGCCAGCACCCGAGGGGGATCACCTTCACCCCTCCACTTT
.	.	TRBJ2-2	TRBV6-5	CASRGTLNPGGELFF	TGTGCCAGCAGGGGAACACTAAATCCGGGTGGGGAGCTGTTTTTT
.	.	TRBJ1-1	TRBV10-2	CASSEWGAEAFF	TGCGCCAGCAGTGAATGGGGCGCTGAAGCTTTCTTT
.	.	TRBJ2-5	TRBV19	CASSYREQTQYF	TGTGCCAGTAGCTACAGGGAGCAGACCCAGTACTTC
.	.	TRBJ1-5	TRBV7-8	CASSLGGGRGKPQHF	TGTGCCAGCAGCCTAGGGGGGGGGCGCGGGAAGCCCCAGCATTTT
.	.	TRBJ1-1	TRBV7-2	CASSFRQYNTEAFF	TGTGCCAGCAGCTTCAGGCAGTACAACACTGAAGCTTTCTTT
.	few	TRBJ1-5	TRBV21-1	CASSKDKGTGNQPQHF	TGTGCCAGCAGCAAAGATAAAGGGACGGGGAATCAGCCCCAGCATTTT
TRBD2	.	TRBJ2-7	TRBV5-1	CASSSQTSGLSYEQYF	TGCGCCAGCAGCTCCCAGACTAGCGGGCTCTCCTACGAGCAGTACTTC
.	.	TRBJ1-1	TRBV6-5	CASRFGVEAFF	TGTGCCAGCAGATTTGGCGTAGAAGCTTTCTTT
.	.	TRBJ1-2	TRBV28	CASWMTGLGGVYGYTF	TGTGCCAGCTGGATGACAGGCCTAGGAGGGGTATATGGCTACACCTTC
.	.	TRBJ1-2	TRBV30	CAWSPATGSGYGYTF	TGTGCCTGGAGTCCGGCGACGGGGTCGGGCTATGGCTACACCTTC
TRBD2	.	TRBJ2-3	TRBV4-1	CASSQAGGIDTQYF	TGCGCCAGCAGCCAAGCGGGAGGGATAGATACGCAGTATTTT
TRBD1	.	TRBJ2-4	TRBV27	CASSLDGQGIAKNIQYF	TGTGCCAGCAGTTTGGACGGACAGGGGATAGCCAAAAACATTCAGTACTTC
TRBD1	.	TRBJ1-5	TRBV28	CASSGGGQGGQPQHF	TGTGCCAGCAGTGGCGGTGGCCAGGGGGGCCAGCCCCAGCATTTT
.	.	TRBJ2-5	TRBV6-5	CASSRGTSFIETQYF	TGTGCCAGCTCCCGGGGAACTAGTTTCATAGAGACCCAGTACTTC
TRBD1	.	TRBJ2-2	TRBV19	CASRRQGGAGGELFF	TGTGCCAGTAGGCGACAGGGTGGGGCCGGCGGGGAGCTGTTTTTT
TRBD1	.	TRBJ1-1	TRBV2	CASSLSTGDTEAFF	TGTGCCAGCAGCCTTTCAACAGGGGACACTGAAGCTTTCTTT
.	.	TRBJ1-2	TRBV11-2	CASSLRDRENGYTF	TGTGCCAGCAGCTTAAGGGACCGGGAGAATGGCTACACCTTC
TRBD1	.	TRBJ1-2	TRBV11-2	CASRSKLTGGNYGYTF	TGTGCCAGCAGATCCAAGTTGACAGGGGGCAACTATGGCTACACCTTC